The entry below describes one T cell receptor beta chain. The record originates from a study of blood T cell repertoires in COVID-19. On the study more broadly: Researchers got acute and convalescent COVID-19 samples from the United States, Italy and Spain.

Per the original methods: Estimated nucleated cell counts came from reference gene primer amplification. Sequencing was performed with immunoSEQ multiplex PCR; in TCRdb, only in-frame clones are kept and a portion is missing. V, J and clone size are taken as reported in that table, and D and trimming were inferred from the DNA itself. The sample lists around 130,000 clones; 70% to 90% were seen once. V gave up 6 bases and J gave up 0 bases; unmatched junction bases: 2. The CDR3 extends over 13 amino acids. Germline V CDR1 and CDR2: SQVTM, ANQGSEA. Ages ranged from roughly 18 to 100 years, with residence in 20 to 30 US areas. Each recovered donor of Cohort 3 presented with two negative PCRs, clearance, or symptom resolution.

This receptor was obtained from a woman aged 45-65 years who had recovered from COVID-19. The rearrangement uses TRBV29-1 and TRBJ1-1, with 9 bases fitting TRBD1. The sequenced sample was PBMCs or T cells enriched from blood (not recorded which). For the CDR3, the DNA is TGCAGCGTCCGGACAGGGGTGAACACTGAAGCTTTCTTT. This gives the protein CSVRTGVNTEAFF.